Below, one TCR beta chain is given with its context. The data stem from a study of technical replicates of blood from several donors. Sequencing was performed with immunoSEQ multiplex PCR; in TCRdb, only in-frame clones are kept and a portion is missing. This repertoire shows more than 65,000 clones, 90% to 95% found once; its top ten account for around 0.37%. Trimming took off 5 bases at V and 4 bases at J, with 12 bases between the two ends. The CDR3 is made up of 14 amino acids. Germline CDR1 is MNHEY and CDR2 is SMNVEV (reference sequence). Sequencing input: T cells isolated from PBMCs. The gene calls are TRBV27 and TRBJ2-1, with TRBD2 as a possible D gene (6 bases). This TCR came from a human donor in good health. The chain's CDR3 is CASSVGGEYNEQFF. The CDR3 DNA is TGTGCCAGCAGTGTCGGGGGAGAGTACAATGAGCAGTTCTTC.